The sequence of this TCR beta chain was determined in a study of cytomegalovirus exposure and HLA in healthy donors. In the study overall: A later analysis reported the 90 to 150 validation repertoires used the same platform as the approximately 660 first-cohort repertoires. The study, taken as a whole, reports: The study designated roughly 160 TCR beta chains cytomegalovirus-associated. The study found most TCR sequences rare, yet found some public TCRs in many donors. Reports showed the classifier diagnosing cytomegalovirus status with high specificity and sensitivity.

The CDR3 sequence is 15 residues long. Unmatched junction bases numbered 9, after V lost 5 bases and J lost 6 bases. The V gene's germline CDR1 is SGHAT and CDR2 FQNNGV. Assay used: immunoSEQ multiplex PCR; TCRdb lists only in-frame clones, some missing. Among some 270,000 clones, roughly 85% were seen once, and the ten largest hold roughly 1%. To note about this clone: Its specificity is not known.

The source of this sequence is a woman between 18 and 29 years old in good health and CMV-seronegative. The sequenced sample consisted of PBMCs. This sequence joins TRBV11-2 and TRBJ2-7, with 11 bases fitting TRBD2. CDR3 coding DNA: TGTGCCAGCAGCATAGCGGGAGGGGGGTCCCGCGAGCAGTACTTC. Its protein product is CASSIAGGGSREQYF.